These 22 T cell receptor beta chains were all obtained from the same sample, sequenced in a study of blood T cell dynamics during melanoma immunotherapy (dated by TCRdb to 2020 to 2021). Receptor amplification or capture employed the immunoSEQ multiplex PCR assay. TCRdb took over this immuneACCESS table, retaining in-frame rearrangements with V and J assigned. Such tables are incomplete; in checked studies, under half of the missing clones stem from an unresolved V gene, and the remainder is unexplained. For this sample the table gives 14,000 or so clones, of which around 86% were detected only once. The leading ten clones occupy about 6.6% of the sample. This specimen's time point label, per the study, means: pre-treatment baseline. The source material was blood, sampled from a patient treated with checkpoint blockade. The receptors stem from a human donor with melanoma.

The rearrangement uses TRBV6-5 and TRBJ2-1, with 13 positions matching TRBD2. The CDR3 is 15 residues long. V lost 5 bases to trimming and J lost 4 bases; unmatched junction nucleotides: 2. Germline lookup yields CDR1 MNHEY and CDR2 SVGAGI. CDR3 sequence: CASSRTSGGYNEQFF. DNA of the CDR3: TGTGCCAGCAGTCGGACTAGCGGGGGATACAATGAGCAGTTCTTC.

The J gene is TRBJ1-4, the V gene TRBV4-1; no definite D call. Trimming removed 0 bases from V and 8 bases from J, with 13 bases in between. Germline assignment: CDR1 MGHRA and CDR2 YSYEKL. The CDR3 is made up of 15 amino acids. In DNA form, the CDR3 reads TGCGCCAGCAGCCAAGACCCGAATTCGGGGGAAAAACTGTTTTTT. It yields the protein CASSQDPNSGEKLFF.

The chain combines TRBV6-1 with TRBJ1-1, with no clear D. The germline gives CDR1 MNHNS, CDR2 SASEGT. The germline V and J ends were trimmed by 4 bases and 1 base, with 7 bases remaining between them. CDR3 size: 13 residues. The DNA of the CDR3 is TGTGCCAGCAGTGCCGGCGCGAACACTGAAGCTTTCTTT. As protein: CASSAGANTEAFF.

The V call is TRBV6-1, the J call TRBJ1-4, with 10 positions matching TRBD1. The length of the CDR3 is 15 residues. The J segment lost 6 bases and the V segment lost 5 bases, leaving 6 bases of the junction unmatched. CDR1 is MNHNS, CDR2 SASEGT, per germline. The CDR3 coding sequence is TGTGCCAGCAGTTCCCGGGACAGGGGTTATGAAAAACTGTTTTTT. Encoded protein: CASSSRDRGYEKLFF.

The rearrangement links TRBV19 to TRBJ2-2; 14 bases agree with TRBD2. The V and J ends lost 2 bases and 1 base, in that order; junction bases with no gene match: 12. This CDR3 spans 21 amino acids. Germline CDR1 LNHDA, CDR2 SQIVND (reference sequence). CDR3 protein: CASSIIPTGGTSGGNTGELFF. CDR3 nucleotide sequence: TGTGCCAGTAGTATAATCCCCACAGGCGGGACTAGCGGGGGGAACACCGGGGAGCTGTTTTTT. The full variable domain, completed using reference TRBV19 and TRBJ2-2, is DGGITQSPKYLFRKEGQNVTLSCEQNLNHDAMYWYRQDPGQGLRLIYYSQIVNDFQKGDIAEGYSVSREKKESFPLTVTSAQKNPTAFYLCASSIIPTGGTSGGNTGELFFGEGSRLTVL.

The rearrangement joins TRBV15 to TRBJ1-1; D remains unclear. From germline, CDR1 is LNHNV and CDR2 YYDKDF (reference sequence). Between the trimmed V and J ends, which lost 0 bases and 1 base, there was a span of 6 bases. This CDR3 has 14 residues. This CDR3 is CATSRDIANTEAFF. The DNA for the CDR3 is TGTGCCACCAGCAGAGATATTGCGAACACTGAAGCTTTCTTT. The full variable domain, completed using reference TRBV15 and TRBJ1-1, is DAMVIQNPRYQVTQFGKPVTLSCSQTLNHNVMYWYQQKSSQAPKLLFHYYDKDFNNEADTPDNFQSRRPNTSFCFLDIRSPGLGDTAMYLCATSRDIANTEAFFGQGTRLTVV.

This clone was found once. J is TRBJ1-5 and V is TRBV6-6; 9 bases match TRBD1. The CDR3 runs to 13 residues. V lost 6 bases to trimming and J lost 5 bases; unmatched junction nucleotides: 2. CDR1 and CDR2 (germline): MNHNY, SVGAGI (reference sequence). This CDR3 is CASRRDRDQPQHF. The CDR3 DNA sequence: TGTGCCAGCAGGCGGGACAGGGATCAGCCCCAGCATTTT.

The V call is TRBV7-6, the J call TRBJ1-6, with D possibly TRBD1 on 5 matching bases. Trimming took off 4 bases at V and 7 bases at J, with 11 bases between the two ends. There are 14 residues in the CDR3. Germline CDR1 SGHVS, CDR2 FNYEAQ. The CDR3 bases are TGTGCCAGCAGCTCGGGACTCACGAATTCACCCCTCCACTTT. Its translation: CASSSGLTNSPLHF. The full variable domain, its missing parts supplied by reference TRBV7-6 and TRBJ1-6, is GAGVSQSPRYKVTKRGQDVALRCDPISGHVSLYWYRQALGQGPEFLTYFNYEAQQDKSGLPNDRFSAERPEGSISTLTIQRTEQRDSAMYRCASSSGLTNSPLHFGNGTRLTVT.

The rearrangement uses TRBV23-1 and TRBJ2-3; D perhaps matches TRBD2 (7 bases). TRBV23-1 is an ORF, and what it does is uncertain. The CDR3 contains 19 residues. Trimming left V 9 bases short and J 0 bases short, with 28 bases between. The CDR3 nucleotides read TGCGCCAGAGCTCCTTTTTCGGGGGGCTCTAGACCTAGCACAGATACGCAGTATTTT. Translating gives CARAPFSGGSRPSTDTQYF.

The chain is built from TRBV7-2 and TRBJ1-2; TRBD1 is a possible D gene (6 bases). This CDR3 spans 12 amino acids. V was trimmed by 6 bases and J by 3 bases, leaving 8 bases between them. The germline CDR1 and CDR2 sequences are SGHTA and FQGNSA. CDR3 nucleotide sequence: TGTGCCAGCAGTAGACAGGACTATGGCTACACCTTC. Translated, it gives CASSRQDYGYTF. The whole variable domain, remainder taken from reference TRBV7-2 and TRBJ1-2, is GAGVSQSPSNKVTEKGKDVELRCDPISGHTALYWYRQSLGQGLEFLIYFQGNSAPDKSGLPSDRFSAERTGGSVSTLTIQRTQQEDSAVYLCASSRQDYGYTFGSGTRLTVV.

The V call is TRBV18, the J call TRBJ2-1; D is uncertain. V was pared by 3 bases and J by 7 bases, with 13 bases between. Germline V gene data show CDR1 as KGHSH and CDR2 as LQKENI. The CDR3 is 14 amino acids. In nucleotides, the CDR3 is TGTGCCAGCTCACCCTTAACAAAAGAGAATGAGCAGTTCTTC. Its translation is CASSPLTKENEQFF.

The chain employs TRBV6-1 and TRBJ2-7, with 8 bases matching TRBD1. J was trimmed by 6 bases and V by 5 bases; bases with no gene match: 12. CDR3 length equals 15 residues. The germline CDR1 and CDR2 sequences are MNHNS and SASEGT. The CDR3 loop is CASSPTVGQGGEQYF. The DNA of the CDR3 is TGTGCCAGCAGTCCGACCGTAGGACAGGGCGGCGAGCAGTACTTC.

The rearrangement uses TRBV4-3 and TRBJ1-3; possibly TRBD1 for D (5 bases). The CDR3 consists of 15 residues. The germline V gene encodes CDR1 LGHNA and CDR2 YSLEER. Trimming shortened V by 6 bases and J by 0 bases, and 12 bases separated the two germline ends. This CDR3 is CASRPTAHSGNTIYF. DNA for the CDR3: TGCGCCAGCAGGCCGACAGCGCACTCTGGAAACACCATATATTTT.

The chain has TRBV5-6 and TRBJ1-1, with TRBD1 matching over 7 bases. Germline V gives CDR1 SGHDT, CDR2 YYEEEE. There are 15 residues in the CDR3. V dropped 4 bases and J dropped 1; count of bases not matched to a gene: 7. DNA for the CDR3: TGTGCCAGCAGCAAATACAGGGGAGGGAACACTGAAGCTTTCTTT. Translated, it gives CASSKYRGGNTEAFF.

The chain has TRBV19 and TRBJ2-1; tentative D call: TRBD2 (6 bases). Trimming shortened V by 4 bases and J by 3 bases, and 7 bases separated the two germline ends. Germline V gene sequence: CDR1 LNHDA, CDR2 SQIVND (reference sequence). The CDR3 totals 13 residues. Here the CDR3 DNA reads TGTGCCAGTAGTAGCGGGGACTACAATGAGCAGTTCTTC. Amino acid sequence: CASSSGDYNEQFF. The full variable domain, in which reference TRBV19 and TRBJ2-1 provide the parts outside the CDR3, is DGGITQSPKYLFRKEGQNVTLSCEQNLNHDAMYWYRQDPGQGLRLIYYSQIVNDFQKGDIAEGYSVSREKKESFPLTVTSAQKNPTAFYLCASSSGDYNEQFFGPGTRLTVL.

V gene TRBV7-2 combines with J gene TRBJ2-5; 13 bases fit TRBD2. The CDR3 totals 15 residues. Per the germline V gene, CDR1 is SGHTA and CDR2 is FQGNSA. After removal of 6 bases from V and 0 bases from J, the junction contained 1 base not matched to a gene. CDR3 bases: TGTGCCAGCAGACTAGCGGGGGGGTACCAAGAGACCCAGTACTTC. Protein product: CASRLAGGYQETQYF.

The gene calls are TRBV10-3 and TRBJ1-2, with TRBD1 identical over 8 bases. The ends lost 6 bases at V and 8 bases at J; junction bases unmatched: 8. The CDR3 totals 13 residues. Germline CDR1 ENHRY, CDR2 SYGVKD. DNA for the CDR3: TGTGCCATCAGAGAATCAGGGGGCGGAGGCTACACCTTC. It specifies CAIRESGGGGYTF.

The chain combines TRBV10-3 with TRBJ1-2; D remains ambiguous. Germline lookup yields CDR1 ENHRY and CDR2 SYGVKD. The CDR3 has 15 amino acids. Deletions cut 2 bases from V and 2 bases from J, with 12 bases between. DNA for the CDR3: TGTGCCATCAGTGAGGCCGGCCCCGCCAACTATGGCTACACCTTC. Its protein product is CAISEAGPANYGYTF.

A single count supports this clone. The genes are TRBV19 and TRBJ1-1; no clear D gene. Germline loops: CDR1 LNHDA, CDR2 SQIVND (reference sequence). This CDR3 has 14 residues. Trimming shortened V by 5 bases and J by 0 bases, and 10 bases separated the two germline ends. The DNA of the CDR3 is TGTGCCAGTAGTTTTCAGACGGTGAACACTGAAGCTTTCTTT. This gives the protein CASSFQTVNTEAFF.

This chain uses TRBV6-6 with TRBJ1-4, with 8 bases fitting TRBD1. The CDR3 is made up of 14 amino acids. V trimming: 7 bases; J trimming: 5 bases; junction bases outside the gene matches: 6. CDR1 is MNHNY, CDR2 SVGAGI, per germline (reference sequence). In DNA form, the CDR3 reads TGTGCCAGCAATCTATGGACAGGGAATGAAAAACTGTTTTTT. This translates into CASNLWTGNEKLFF.

The chain combines TRBV12-5 with TRBJ1-2, with D unresolved. Per the germline V gene, CDR1 is LGHNT and CDR2 is FRNRAP. The CDR3 covers 13 residues. V lost 3 bases, J lost 8 bases, and 13 bases lay in between. The CDR3 DNA is TGTGCTAGTGGTTTTTCGAGGAGCGGGGGCTACACCTTC. Its translation is CASGFSRSGGYTF.

This clone appeared once. The chain combines TRBV19 with TRBJ2-5, with 9 bases matching TRBD1. This CDR3 has 15 amino acids. The V and J ends lost 5 bases and 5 bases, in that order; junction bases with no gene match: 9. CDR1 and CDR2 from the germline V gene are LNHDA and SQIVND (reference sequence). This CDR3 is CASSAITGGVETQYF. The CDR3 coding sequence is TGTGCCAGTAGTGCCATAACAGGGGGCGTGGAGACCCAGTACTTC.